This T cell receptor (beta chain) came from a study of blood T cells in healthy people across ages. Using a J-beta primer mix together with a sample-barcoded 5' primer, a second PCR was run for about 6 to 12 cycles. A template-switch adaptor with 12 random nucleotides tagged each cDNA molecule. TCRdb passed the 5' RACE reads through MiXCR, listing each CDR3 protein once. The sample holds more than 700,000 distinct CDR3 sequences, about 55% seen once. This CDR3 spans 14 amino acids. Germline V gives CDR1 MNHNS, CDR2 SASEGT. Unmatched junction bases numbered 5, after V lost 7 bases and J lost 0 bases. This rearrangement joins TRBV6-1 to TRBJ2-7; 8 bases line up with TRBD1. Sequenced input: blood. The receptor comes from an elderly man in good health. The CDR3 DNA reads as TGTGCCAGCACCCTGGACAGGGTCTCCTACGAGCAGTACTTC. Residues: CASTLDRVSYEQYF.